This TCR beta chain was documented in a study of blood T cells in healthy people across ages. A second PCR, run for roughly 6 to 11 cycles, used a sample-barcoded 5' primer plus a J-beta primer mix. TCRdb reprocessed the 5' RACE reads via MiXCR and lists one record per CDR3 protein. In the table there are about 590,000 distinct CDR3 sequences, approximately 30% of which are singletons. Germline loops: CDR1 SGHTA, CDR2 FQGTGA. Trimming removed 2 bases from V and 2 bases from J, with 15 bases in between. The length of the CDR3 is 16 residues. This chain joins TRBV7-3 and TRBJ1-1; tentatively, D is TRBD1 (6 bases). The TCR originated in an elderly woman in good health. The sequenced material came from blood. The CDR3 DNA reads TGTGCCAGCAGCTTACAAGGGGGAGGGCGAAACACTGAAGCTTTCTTT. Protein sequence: CASSLQGGGRNTEAFF.